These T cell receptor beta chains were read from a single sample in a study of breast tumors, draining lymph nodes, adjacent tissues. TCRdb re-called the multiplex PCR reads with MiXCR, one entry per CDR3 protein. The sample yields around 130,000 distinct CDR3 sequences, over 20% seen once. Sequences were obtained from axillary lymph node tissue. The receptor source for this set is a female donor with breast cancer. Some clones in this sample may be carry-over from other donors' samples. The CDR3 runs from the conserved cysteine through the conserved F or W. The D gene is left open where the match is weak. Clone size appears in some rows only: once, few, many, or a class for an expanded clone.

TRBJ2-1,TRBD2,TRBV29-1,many,TGCAGCGTTGCAATCAGCGGGGCCTACAATGAGCAGTTCTTC,CSVAISGAYNEQFF
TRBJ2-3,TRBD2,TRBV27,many,TGTGCCAGCAGGGGACTAGGCCGCACAGATACGCAGTATTTT,CASRGLGRTDTQYF
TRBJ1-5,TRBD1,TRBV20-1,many,TGCAGTGCTGTTACAGGGGGCAGGGGCAATCAGCCCCAGCATTTT,CSAVTGGRGNQPQHF
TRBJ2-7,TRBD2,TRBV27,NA,TGTGCCAGCAGTCATACGGCGGGAGAAGGATACGAGCAGTACTTC,CASSHTAGEGYEQYF
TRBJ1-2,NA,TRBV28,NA,TGTGCCAGCAGTCCCGGGAATAACTATGGCTACACCTTC,CASSPGNNYGYTF
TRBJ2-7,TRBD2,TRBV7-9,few,TGTGCCAGCAGCCCTTCCGAGGGACTAGCGGGAGCATCTGCGAACCTGTATTCCTACGAGCAGTACTTC,CASSPSEGLAGASANLYSYEQYF
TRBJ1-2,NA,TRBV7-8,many,TGTGCCAGCAGCTTAGATAGTCTAACGGGGTATGGCTACACCTTC,CASSLDSLTGYGYTF
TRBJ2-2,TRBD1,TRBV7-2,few,TGTGCCAGCAGACGGGACAGGGTCACCGGGGAGCTGTTTTTT,CASRRDRVTGELFF
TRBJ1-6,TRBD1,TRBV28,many,TGTGCCAGCAGTTCAGGGGGCCTCGATTCACCCCTCCACTTT,CASSSGGLDSPLHF
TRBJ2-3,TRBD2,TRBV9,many,TGTGCCAGCAGCGTAGCGGGAGGGCCAGATACGCAGTATTTT,CASSVAGGPDTQYF
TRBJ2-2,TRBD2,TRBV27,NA,TGTGCCAGCAGCTTGGTGGCTAGCGGAGGTAACACCGGGGAGCTGTTTTTT,CASSLVASGGNTGELFF
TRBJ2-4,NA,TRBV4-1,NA,TGCGCCAGCAGCCAAGATGGACCGGTAGCCAAAAACATTCAGTACTTC,CASSQDGPVAKNIQYF
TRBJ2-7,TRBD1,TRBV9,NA,TGTGCCAGCAGCGTAGGGGACAGGGGTGTCTACAAGCAGTACTTC,CASSVGDRGVYKQYF
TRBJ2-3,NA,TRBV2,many,TGTGCCAGCATGAGGGAGGTCAACACAGATACGCAGTATTTT,CASMREVNTDTQYF
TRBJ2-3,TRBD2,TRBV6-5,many,TGTGCCAGCAGTTACTCGGGGACTAGCGGACGGGGGATAGATACGCAGTATTTT,CASSYSGTSGRGIDTQYF
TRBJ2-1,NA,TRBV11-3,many,TGTGCCAGCAGCTTGAGTGCAGGCTACAATGAGCAGTTCTTC,CASSLSAGYNEQFF
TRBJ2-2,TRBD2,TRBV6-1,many,TGTGCCAGCAGTAAAGGACTAGTGGCTACCGGGGAGCTGTTTTTT,CASSKGLVATGELFF
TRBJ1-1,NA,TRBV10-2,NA,TGCGCCAGCAGGGACGGACAGACGTCAAACACTGAAGCTTTCTTT,CASRDGQTSNTEAFF
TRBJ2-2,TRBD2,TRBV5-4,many,TGTGCCAGCAGCCAAGGACTAGCGGTCACCGGGGAGCTGTTTTTT,CASSQGLAVTGELFF
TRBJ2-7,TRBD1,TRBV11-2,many,TGTGCCAGCAGCCCACTAGACAGGGTAAGAACCTACGAGCAGTACTTC,CASSPLDRVRTYEQYF
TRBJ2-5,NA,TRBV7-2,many,TGTGCCAGCAGCTTAGTCGATTTCCGGGCGGGGGAGACCCAGTACTTC,CASSLVDFRAGETQYF
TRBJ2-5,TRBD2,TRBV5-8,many,TGTGCCAGCAGTTGGAGACTAGCGGGAGGTAGTGAGACCCAGTACTTC,CASSWRLAGGSETQYF
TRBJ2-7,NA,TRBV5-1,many,TGCGCCAGCAGCTTGGTGACAGTGGGAGAGCAGTACTTC,CASSLVTVGEQYF
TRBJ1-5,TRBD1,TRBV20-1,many,TGCAGTGCTAGAGTCCCCGGGCAGGGGGGCAATCAGCCCCAGCATTTT,CSARVPGQGGNQPQHF
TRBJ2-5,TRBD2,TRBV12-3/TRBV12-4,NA,TGTGCCAGCAGTCCACCGGGACTAGCGGGAGGGAAGACCCAGTACTTC,CASSPPGLAGGKTQYF